A selection of T cell receptor beta chains follows, all from one sample in a study of sequential checkpoint blockade in melanoma. The assay was immunoSEQ multiplex PCR, and TCRdb's table has in-frame clones only and misses some. The data show about 12,000 clones, about 68% seen once. The specimen comprised CD8+ T cells sorted from blood (inferred from file names), sampled from a patient given nivolumab and ipilimumab in sequence. These receptors all come from a human donor with melanoma. CDR3s include the opening cysteine and the closing phenylalanine or tryptophan. The order of the fields is D gene, V gene, J gene, CDR3 DNA, CDR3 protein. The D gene is left open where the match is weak.

D: TRBD2
V: TRBV7-7
J: TRBJ2-5
DNA: TGTGCCAGCAGCTTGTATTTCGGACTAGCGGGGGGATCTCAGGAGACCCAGTACTTC
CDR3: CASSLYFGLAGGSQETQYF

D: NA
V: TRBV4-1
J: TRBJ2-2
DNA: TGCGCCAGCAGCCAAGATCCGGGGGCGAACACCGGGGAGCTGTTTTTT
CDR3: CASSQDPGANTGELFF

D: NA
V: TRBV21-1
J: TRBJ1-5
DNA: TGTGCCAGCACCAGACAGGAACCAAGCAATCAGCCCCAGCATTTT
CDR3: CASTRQEPSNQPQHF

D: NA
V: TRBV5-1
J: TRBJ2-7
DNA: TGCGCCAGCAGGGGCAGCTCCTACGAGCAGTACTTC
CDR3: CASRGSSYEQYF

D: TRBD1
V: TRBV6-1
J: TRBJ2-1
DNA: TGTGCCAGCAGTGAGGGACAGGGCTTCTACAATGAGCAGTTCTTC
CDR3: CASSEGQGFYNEQFF

D: TRBD1
V: TRBV7-8
J: TRBJ1-1
DNA: TGTGCCAGCAGCCCGGGGACAGATGGGATGATCACTGAAGCTTTCTTT
CDR3: CASSPGTDGMITEAFF

D: NA
V: TRBV5-1
J: TRBJ2-5
DNA: TGCGCCAGCAGTTCCGGGACTTCGAACCAAGAGACCCAGTACTTC
CDR3: CASSSGTSNQETQYF

D: TRBD1
V: TRBV9
J: TRBJ1-1
DNA: TGTGCCAGCAGCGAAGGGGACAGGAACACTGAAGCTTTCTTT
CDR3: CASSEGDRNTEAFF

D: NA
V: TRBV10-2
J: TRBJ1-2
DNA: TGCGCCAGCAGTGAGAGGGATACGGGAGACGGCTACACCTTC
CDR3: CASSERDTGDGYTF

D: NA
V: TRBV27
J: TRBJ1-6
DNA: TGTGCCACCGGGGGGGCGTCACCCCTCCACTTT
CDR3: CATGGASPLHF

D: NA
V: TRBV5-1
J: TRBJ2-1
DNA: TGCGCCAGCAGCTTGGTAATACGAGTATACAATGAGCAGTTCTTC
CDR3: CASSLVIRVYNEQFF

D: NA
V: TRBV7-2
J: TRBJ1-2
DNA: TGTGCCAGCAGCCCCGCCGGGGGGGACTATGGCTACACCTTC
CDR3: CASSPAGGDYGYTF